These T cell receptor beta chains were read from a single sample in a study of T-cell memory formation after mild COVID-19. TCRdb passed the 5' RACE reads through MiXCR, listing each CDR3 protein once. This sample carries about 400,000 distinct CDR3 sequences, less than 25% of them seen once, and the ten largest clones take around 13%. The sample taken for sequencing was PBMCs or a T cell subset sorted from them (not recorded which). The receptors derive from an adult woman who had mild COVID-19 (a few samples of this study predate the infection). Cell type and time point are not known. CDR3s include the opening cysteine and the closing phenylalanine or tryptophan. D genes are given only for firm matches. Clone sizes are given selectively: once, few, many, or a class where the clone is expanded.

D gene: TRBD1
clone size: few
V gene: TRBV29-1
J gene: TRBJ2-3
CDR3 DNA: TGCAGCGTAGGGATTGGACAGGGGGCTTATACGCAGTATTTT
CDR3 protein: CSVGIGQGAYTQYF

D gene: TRBD2
clone size: -
V gene: TRBV6-2/TRBV6-3
J gene: TRBJ2-1
CDR3 DNA: TGTGCCAGCGGGGGGACTAGCGGGAGCTATGAGCAGTTCTTC
CDR3 protein: CASGGTSGSYEQFF

D gene: -
clone size: few
V gene: TRBV7-2
J gene: TRBJ2-3
CDR3 DNA: TGTGCCAGCAGCTCCGGACTCATAACAGATACGCAGTATTTT
CDR3 protein: CASSSGLITDTQYF

D gene: TRBD1
clone size: -
V gene: TRBV15
J gene: TRBJ1-4
CDR3 DNA: TGTGCCACCAGCAGAGCAGGGACAGGGGGCCTCGGCGAAAAACTGTTTTTT
CDR3 protein: CATSRAGTGGLGEKLFF

D gene: -
clone size: -
V gene: TRBV7-8
J gene: TRBJ2-2
CDR3 DNA: TGTGCCAGCAGCTTAGACTTGAGGAGGGGGTACACCGGGGAGCTGTTTTTT
CDR3 protein: CASSLDLRRGYTGELFF

D gene: -
clone size: -
V gene: TRBV7-2
J gene: TRBJ2-5
CDR3 DNA: TGTGCCAGCAGTTATGGGTGGGGGGAGACCCAGTACTTC
CDR3 protein: CASSYGWGETQYF

D gene: TRBD1
clone size: few
V gene: TRBV20-1
J gene: TRBJ1-2
CDR3 DNA: TGCAGTGCTAGTTCGGCAGGGGGGCCACACTATGGCTACACCTTC
CDR3 protein: CSASSAGGPHYGYTF

D gene: -
clone size: -
V gene: TRBV15
J gene: TRBJ1-5
CDR3 DNA: TGTGCCACCAGCAGAGATCGGGTGGTTTCCCTCAATCAGCCCCAGCATTTT
CDR3 protein: CATSRDRVVSLNQPQHF

D gene: TRBD1
clone size: few
V gene: TRBV5-1
J gene: TRBJ1-6
CDR3 DNA: TGCGCCAGCAGCTCCGGACAGGGGAGCTCCTATAATTCACCCCTCCACTTT
CDR3 protein: CASSSGQGSSYNSPLHF

D gene: -
clone size: -
V gene: TRBV5-5
J gene: TRBJ2-5
CDR3 DNA: TGTGCCAGCAGGGAATTTGCGGAGACCCAGTACTTC
CDR3 protein: CASREFAETQYF

D gene: -
clone size: few
V gene: TRBV15
J gene: TRBJ2-7
CDR3 DNA: TGTGCCACCAGCAGAGATGAAAGGGTCCACGAGCAGTACTTC
CDR3 protein: CATSRDERVHEQYF

D gene: -
clone size: few
V gene: TRBV5-1
J gene: TRBJ2-5
CDR3 DNA: TGCGCCAGCACCCCCGGGGGAACCGGCCAAGAGACCCAGTACTTC
CDR3 protein: CASTPGGTGQETQYF

D gene: -
clone size: -
V gene: TRBV5-5
J gene: TRBJ2-5
CDR3 DNA: TGTGCCAGCGGCTTGGGGAGGAAACGGGAGACCCAGTACTTC
CDR3 protein: CASGLGRKRETQYF

D gene: -
clone size: -
V gene: TRBV7-2
J gene: TRBJ2-5
CDR3 DNA: TGTGCCAGCAGCTCCTTGGGAGTGAGGGAGACCCAGTACTTC
CDR3 protein: CASSSLGVRETQYF

D gene: TRBD2
clone size: -
V gene: TRBV5-1
J gene: TRBJ2-5
CDR3 DNA: TGCGCCAGCAGCTTGGATGGGACTAGGGTTCAAGAGACCCAGTACTTC
CDR3 protein: CASSLDGTRVQETQYF

D gene: -
clone size: few
V gene: TRBV25-1
J gene: TRBJ2-7
CDR3 DNA: TGTGCCAGCAGTGAGAACGGCGGGCTCTCCTACGAGCAGTACTTC
CDR3 protein: CASSENGGLSYEQYF

D gene: -
clone size: -
V gene: TRBV7-2
J gene: TRBJ2-1
CDR3 DNA: TGTGCCAGCAGCTCCTGGGCACTAGGACAGAATGAGCAGTTCTTC
CDR3 protein: CASSSWALGQNEQFF

D gene: TRBD2
clone size: few
V gene: TRBV27
J gene: TRBJ2-3
CDR3 DNA: TGTGCCAGCAGTTCACTAGCGGGAGGGCCGGCGGGGCTGGGAGATACGCAGTATTTT
CDR3 protein: CASSSLAGGPAGLGDTQYF

D gene: TRBD2
clone size: once
V gene: TRBV5-4
J gene: TRBJ2-2
CDR3 DNA: TGTGCCAGCAGCTTTAGCGGGGGGGCCCGCACCGGGGAGCTGTTTTTT
CDR3 protein: CASSFSGGARTGELFF

D gene: TRBD2
clone size: few
V gene: TRBV18
J gene: TRBJ2-1
CDR3 DNA: TGTGCCAGCTCGAAACTCCCCATAGCGGGAGGGCCGAATGAGCAGTTCTTC
CDR3 protein: CASSKLPIAGGPNEQFF

D gene: -
clone size: many
V gene: TRBV5-1
J gene: TRBJ2-7
CDR3 DNA: TGCGCCAGCAGCTACCCTGGGACCTACGAGCAGTACTTC
CDR3 protein: CASSYPGTYEQYF

D gene: TRBD2
clone size: -
V gene: TRBV7-2
J gene: TRBJ2-5
CDR3 DNA: TGTGCCAGCAGCTTGGTTTCACTAGCGGGAGTGGCAGAGACCCAGTACTTC
CDR3 protein: CASSLVSLAGVAETQYF

D gene: TRBD1
clone size: -
V gene: TRBV6-1
J gene: TRBJ1-2
CDR3 DNA: TGTGCCAGCAGTGTGGACAGGACCGCTCGCTATGGCTACACCTTC
CDR3 protein: CASSVDRTARYGYTF

D gene: TRBD1
clone size: few
V gene: TRBV7-9
J gene: TRBJ2-7
CDR3 DNA: TGTGCCAGCAGCCCTCTACAGGGGGCCTACGAGCAGTACTTC
CDR3 protein: CASSPLQGAYEQYF

D gene: -
clone size: -
V gene: TRBV7-2
J gene: TRBJ1-5
CDR3 DNA: TGTGCCAGCAGCTTAAACGGAGAGCAGCCCCAGCATTTT
CDR3 protein: CASSLNGEQPQHF

D gene: TRBD1
clone size: -
V gene: TRBV4-1
J gene: TRBJ1-6
CDR3 DNA: TGCGCCAGCAGCCAAGGACAGGGCAAGAGTCCCCTCCACTTT
CDR3 protein: CASSQGQGKSPLHF

D gene: TRBD2
clone size: few
V gene: TRBV7-9
J gene: TRBJ2-1
CDR3 DNA: TGTGCCAGCAGCTCATCAGGGACTAGCGGGAGGGCCGAGCAGTTCTTC
CDR3 protein: CASSSSGTSGRAEQFF

D gene: TRBD2
clone size: few
V gene: TRBV20-1
J gene: TRBJ2-3
CDR3 DNA: TGCAGTGCTTTGACTAGCGGGAGCACAGATACGCAGTATTTT
CDR3 protein: CSALTSGSTDTQYF

D gene: -
clone size: few
V gene: TRBV20-1
J gene: TRBJ2-5
CDR3 DNA: TGCAGTGCTAGTAGCCACCAACAAGAGACCCAGTACTTC
CDR3 protein: CSASSHQQETQYF